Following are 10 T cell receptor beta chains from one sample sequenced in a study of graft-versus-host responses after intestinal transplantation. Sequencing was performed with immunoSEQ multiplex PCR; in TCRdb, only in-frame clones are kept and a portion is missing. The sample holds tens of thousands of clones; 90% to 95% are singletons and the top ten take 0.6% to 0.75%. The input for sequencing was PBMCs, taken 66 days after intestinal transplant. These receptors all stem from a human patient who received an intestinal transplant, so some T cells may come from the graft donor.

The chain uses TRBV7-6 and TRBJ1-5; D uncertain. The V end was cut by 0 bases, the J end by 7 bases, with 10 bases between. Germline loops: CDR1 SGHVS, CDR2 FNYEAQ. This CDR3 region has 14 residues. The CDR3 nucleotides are TGTGCCAGCAGCTTAGCGGGAGGAAACCAGCCCCAGCATTTT. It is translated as CASSLAGGNQPQHF.

DNA for the CDR3: TGTGCCAGCAGCTTAGTGTATGGGGAATTGGGCAATGAGCAGTTCTTC. Translated, it gives CASSLVYGELGNEQFF. The chain carries TRBV7-8 and TRBJ2-1; no definite D call. Per germline, CDR1 SGHVS and CDR2 FQNEAQ. The ends were cut back, 1 base at V and 6 bases at J, with 16 bases in the middle. This CDR3 contains 16 residues.

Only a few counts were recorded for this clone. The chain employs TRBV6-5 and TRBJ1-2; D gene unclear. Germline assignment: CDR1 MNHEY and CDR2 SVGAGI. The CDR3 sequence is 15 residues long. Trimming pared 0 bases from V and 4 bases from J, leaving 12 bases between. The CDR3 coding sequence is TGTGCCAGCAGTTACTCGATCCCAGACTTCTATGGCTACACCTTC. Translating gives CASSYSIPDFYGYTF.

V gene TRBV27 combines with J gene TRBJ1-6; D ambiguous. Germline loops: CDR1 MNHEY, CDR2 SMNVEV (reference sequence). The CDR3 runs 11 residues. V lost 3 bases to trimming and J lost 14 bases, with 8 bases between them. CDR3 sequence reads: CASSFGQTLHF. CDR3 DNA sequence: TGTGCCAGCAGTTTTGGTCAGACCCTCCACTTT.

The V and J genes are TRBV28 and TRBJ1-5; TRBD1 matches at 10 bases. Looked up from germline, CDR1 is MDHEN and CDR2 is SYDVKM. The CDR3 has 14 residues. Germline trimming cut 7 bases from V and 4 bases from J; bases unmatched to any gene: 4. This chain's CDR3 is CASNDRGRNQPQHF. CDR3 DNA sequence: TGTGCCAGCAACGACAGGGGGCGGAATCAGCCCCAGCATTTT.

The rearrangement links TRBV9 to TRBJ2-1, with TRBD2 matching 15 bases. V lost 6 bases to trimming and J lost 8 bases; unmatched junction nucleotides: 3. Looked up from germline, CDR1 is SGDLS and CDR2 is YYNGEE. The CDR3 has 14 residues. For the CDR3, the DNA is TGTGCCAGCAAAAGGACTAGCGGGAGGGATGAGCAGTTCTTC. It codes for CASKRTSGRDEQFF.

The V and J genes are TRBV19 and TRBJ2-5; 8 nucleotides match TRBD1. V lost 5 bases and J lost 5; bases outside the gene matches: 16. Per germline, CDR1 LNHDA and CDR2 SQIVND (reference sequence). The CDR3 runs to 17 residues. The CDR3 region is CASSPDNTDRGGETQYF. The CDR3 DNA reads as TGTGCCAGTAGTCCCGACAATACAGACAGGGGCGGTGAGACCCAGTACTTC.

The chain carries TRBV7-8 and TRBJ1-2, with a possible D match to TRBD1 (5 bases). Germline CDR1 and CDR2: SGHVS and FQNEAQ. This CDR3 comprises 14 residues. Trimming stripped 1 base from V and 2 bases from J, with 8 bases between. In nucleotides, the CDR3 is TGTGCCAGCAGCTTAGGAGGGGCGAACTATGGCTACACCTTC. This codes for CASSLGGANYGYTF.

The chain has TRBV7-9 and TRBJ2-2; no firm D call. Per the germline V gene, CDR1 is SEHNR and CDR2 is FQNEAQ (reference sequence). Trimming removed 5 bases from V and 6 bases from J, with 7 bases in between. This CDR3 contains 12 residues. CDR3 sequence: CASSPLAGELFF. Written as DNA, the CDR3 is TGTGCCAGCAGCCCACTCGCCGGGGAGCTGTTTTTT. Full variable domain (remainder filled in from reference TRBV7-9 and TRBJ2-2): DTGVSQNPRHKITKRGQNVTFRCDPISEHNRLYWYRQTLGQGPEFLTYFQNEAQLEKSRLLSDRFSAERPKGSFSTLEIQRTEQGDSAMYLCASSPLAGELFFGEGSRLTVL.

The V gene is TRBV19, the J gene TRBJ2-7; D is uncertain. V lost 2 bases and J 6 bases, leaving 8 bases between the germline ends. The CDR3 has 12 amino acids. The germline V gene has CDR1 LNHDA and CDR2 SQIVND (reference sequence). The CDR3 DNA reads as TGTGCCAGTAGTATAAGTGGCGGCGAGCAGTACTTC. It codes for CASSISGGEQYF.